Listed below are T cell receptor beta chains from one sample, sequenced in a study of cytomegalovirus exposure and HLA in healthy donors. This table comes from immunoSEQ multiplex PCR, and its TCRdb copy is limited to in-frame clones, with some not included. The table shows just over 65,000 clones, with approximately 97% occurring only once. The sequencing sample was made of PBMCs. These receptors were collected from a woman between 18 and 29 years old in good health and CMV-seropositive. Both conserved end residues are part of each CDR3. Each record gives: J gene, D gene, clone size, V gene, CDR3 DNA, CDR3 protein. A D gene is named only where the DNA matches it firmly. Not all rows give a size; the values are once, few, many and, for expanded clones, a class.

J gene: TRBJ2-1
D gene: -
clone size: -
V gene: TRBV7-9
CDR3 DNA: TGTGCCAGCAGCTTAGGTCTAAGTGAGCAGTTCTTC
CDR3 protein: CASSLGLSEQFF

J gene: TRBJ2-1
D gene: TRBD2
clone size: -
V gene: TRBV6-4
CDR3 DNA: TGTGCCAGCAGTGACCGGGAGCGGGAAGGCTACAATGAGCAGTTCTTC
CDR3 protein: CASSDREREGYNEQFF

J gene: TRBJ2-7
D gene: -
clone size: once
V gene: TRBV12-2
CDR3 DNA: TGTGCAAGTCGCTTAGTGCAAATGGACAGGGCAAGCGAGCAGTACTTC
CDR3 protein: CASRLVQMDRASEQYF

J gene: TRBJ1-4
D gene: -
clone size: -
V gene: TRBV10-3
CDR3 DNA: TGTGCCATCAGTGACGGGGTCGAGAAACTGTTTTTT
CDR3 protein: CAISDGVEKLFF

J gene: TRBJ2-4
D gene: -
clone size: -
V gene: TRBV6-1
CDR3 DNA: TGTGCCAGCAGTGAAGCGCTTCCGGGACTCATACACTTCCAACAGTACTTC
CDR3 protein: CASSEALPGLIHFQQYF

J gene: TRBJ2-5
D gene: TRBD2
clone size: -
V gene: TRBV7-9
CDR3 DNA: TGTGCCAGCAGCCGTGGGGGAGGGGCAGAGACCCAGTACTTC
CDR3 protein: CASSRGGGAETQYF

J gene: TRBJ1-2
D gene: TRBD1
clone size: -
V gene: TRBV7-2
CDR3 DNA: TGTGCCAGCAGCCGAAGCCCGGGACAGAAAGGATATGGCTACACCTTC
CDR3 protein: CASSRSPGQKGYGYTF

J gene: TRBJ1-4
D gene: TRBD1
clone size: -
V gene: TRBV30
CDR3 DNA: TGTGCCTGGAGTGGCCGGGACAGAACTAATGAAAAACTGTTTTTT
CDR3 protein: CAWSGRDRTNEKLFF

J gene: TRBJ2-7
D gene: -
clone size: -
V gene: TRBV19
CDR3 DNA: TGTGCCAGCCAATGGGGCAACGGCGAGCAGTACTTC
CDR3 protein: CASQWGNGEQYF

J gene: TRBJ1-5
D gene: -
clone size: -
V gene: TRBV27
CDR3 DNA: TGTGCCAGCAGCTACGGTGGACAGTCTAATCAGCCCCAGCATTTT
CDR3 protein: CASSYGGQSNQPQHF

J gene: TRBJ2-2
D gene: TRBD2
clone size: -
V gene: TRBV28
CDR3 DNA: TGTGCCAGCAGAGCCACTAGCGGGAAAAACACCGGGGAGCTGTTTTTT
CDR3 protein: CASRATSGKNTGELFF

J gene: TRBJ1-1
D gene: -
clone size: once
V gene: TRBV30
CDR3 DNA: TGTGCCTGGAGTGTAGGATGGTCAGCAGGCCGAAACACTGAAGCTTTCTTT
CDR3 protein: CAWSVGWSAGRNTEAFF

J gene: TRBJ1-5
D gene: TRBD1
clone size: -
V gene: TRBV6-1
CDR3 DNA: TGTGCCAGCAGTGCCTGGGACAGGTCAGCCGGGGAGCCCCAGCATTTT
CDR3 protein: CASSAWDRSAGEPQHF

J gene: TRBJ1-5
D gene: -
clone size: -
V gene: TRBV9
CDR3 DNA: TGTGCCAGCAGCGTATCAGGGCAGAGCAATCAGCCCCAGCATTTT
CDR3 protein: CASSVSGQSNQPQHF

J gene: TRBJ2-5
D gene: -
clone size: -
V gene: TRBV29-1
CDR3 DNA: TGCAGCGTTGAAGATTTCGTGGGCGACCGGGAGACCCAGTACTTC
CDR3 protein: CSVEDFVGDRETQYF

J gene: TRBJ1-5
D gene: -
clone size: -
V gene: TRBV13
CDR3 DNA: TGTGCCAGCTCCACAGCCAGGGGCAATCAGCCCCAGCATTTT
CDR3 protein: CASSTARGNQPQHF

J gene: TRBJ1-1
D gene: -
clone size: -
V gene: TRBV9
CDR3 DNA: TGTGCCAGCAGCGGAAGAGCTGAAGCTTTCTTT
CDR3 protein: CASSGRAEAFF

J gene: TRBJ2-7
D gene: -
clone size: -
V gene: TRBV19
CDR3 DNA: TGTGCCAGTAGTATCGATCGGGGATACGAGCAGTACTTC
CDR3 protein: CASSIDRGYEQYF

J gene: TRBJ1-5
D gene: -
clone size: -
V gene: TRBV2
CDR3 DNA: TGTGCCAGCAGTGCGTCTCAGAATAATCAGCCCCAGCATTTT
CDR3 protein: CASSASQNNQPQHF

J gene: TRBJ2-1
D gene: -
clone size: -
V gene: TRBV11-2
CDR3 DNA: TGTGCCAGCAGCTTACTGACTGGAGACTACAATGAGCAGTTCTTC
CDR3 protein: CASSLLTGDYNEQFF

J gene: TRBJ2-3
D gene: TRBD2
clone size: -
V gene: TRBV6-1
CDR3 DNA: TGTGCCAGCAGTGAAGCTGCGGGGGGTAGGAGGTCAACTAGCACAGATACGCAGTATTTT
CDR3 protein: CASSEAAGGRRSTSTDTQYF

J gene: TRBJ2-1
D gene: -
clone size: -
V gene: TRBV4-2
CDR3 DNA: TGTGCCAGCAGCCCTGACTCCGCTAGCAGCAATGAGCAGTTCTTC
CDR3 protein: CASSPDSASSNEQFF

J gene: TRBJ1-1
D gene: TRBD1
clone size: -
V gene: TRBV7-9
CDR3 DNA: TGTGCCAGCAGCCGGGGACAGGGCCTCACTGAAGCTTTCTTT
CDR3 protein: CASSRGQGLTEAFF

J gene: TRBJ2-3
D gene: -
clone size: -
V gene: TRBV9
CDR3 DNA: TGTGCCAGCAGCGTAGGCCCCCGGGCGGGATTGGCAGATACGCAGTATTTT
CDR3 protein: CASSVGPRAGLADTQYF

J gene: TRBJ2-1
D gene: TRBD2
clone size: -
V gene: TRBV28
CDR3 DNA: TGTGCCAGCACTGTACCGAGCGGGAGCAGGAATGAGCAGTTCTTC
CDR3 protein: CASTVPSGSRNEQFF

J gene: TRBJ2-2
D gene: TRBD1
clone size: -
V gene: TRBV28
CDR3 DNA: TGTGCCAGCAGTTTATGGTCCCTTGGACAGGGCACCGGGGAGCTGTTTTTT
CDR3 protein: CASSLWSLGQGTGELFF

J gene: TRBJ1-2
D gene: TRBD1
clone size: -
V gene: TRBV10-2
CDR3 DNA: TGCGCCAGCAGCTGGGACAGGGAGGACTATGGCTACACCTTC
CDR3 protein: CASSWDREDYGYTF

J gene: TRBJ2-1
D gene: -
clone size: -
V gene: TRBV6-4
CDR3 DNA: TGTGCCAGCAGTACAGGAATGGGGCACAATGAGCAGTTCTTC
CDR3 protein: CASSTGMGHNEQFF

J gene: TRBJ2-1
D gene: -
clone size: -
V gene: TRBV4-2
CDR3 DNA: TGTGCCAGCAGCCAAGAGGGGTCGACTAGCTCCTACAATGAGCAGTTCTTC
CDR3 protein: CASSQEGSTSSYNEQFF

J gene: TRBJ1-2
D gene: -
clone size: -
V gene: TRBV19
CDR3 DNA: TGTGCCAGTAGTACGCGGCGCAGTAAGTACTATGGCTACACCTTC
CDR3 protein: CASSTRRSKYYGYTF

J gene: TRBJ1-1
D gene: -
clone size: -
V gene: TRBV6-1
CDR3 DNA: TGTGCCAGCAGTCAGGATTTCTACACTGAAGCTTTCTTT
CDR3 protein: CASSQDFYTEAFF

J gene: TRBJ1-1
D gene: -
clone size: -
V gene: TRBV7-3
CDR3 DNA: TGTGCCAGCAGCTTAGGTTCGGGAGACACTGAAGCTTTCTTT
CDR3 protein: CASSLGSGDTEAFF

J gene: TRBJ2-7
D gene: TRBD1
clone size: -
V gene: TRBV7-8
CDR3 DNA: TGTGCCAGCAGCTTGGGGACAGGTGAGCAGTACTTC
CDR3 protein: CASSLGTGEQYF

J gene: TRBJ2-7
D gene: TRBD2
clone size: -
V gene: TRBV5-1
CDR3 DNA: TGCGCCAGCAGCTCCGGACTAGCGGGCCTCTCCTACGAGCAGTACTTC
CDR3 protein: CASSSGLAGLSYEQYF

J gene: TRBJ2-1
D gene: TRBD1
clone size: -
V gene: TRBV7-7
CDR3 DNA: TGTGCTAGCAGCACAGGGGGCTCCTACAATGAGCAGTTCTTC
CDR3 protein: CASSTGGSYNEQFF

J gene: TRBJ2-2
D gene: TRBD2
clone size: -
V gene: TRBV19
CDR3 DNA: TGTGCCAGTAGTATAGGGCCAGCGGGAGGGCCCGGGGAGCTGTTTTTT
CDR3 protein: CASSIGPAGGPGELFF

J gene: TRBJ2-1
D gene: TRBD2
clone size: -
V gene: TRBV7-9
CDR3 DNA: TGTGCCAGCAGCCTATCCGGGACTAGCGTAAGATACAATGAGCAGTTCTTC
CDR3 protein: CASSLSGTSVRYNEQFF

J gene: TRBJ2-1
D gene: TRBD2
clone size: -
V gene: TRBV18
CDR3 DNA: TGTGCCAGCTCACCACTGAATGGGGTAGCGGGAGGCAATGAGCAGTTCTTC
CDR3 protein: CASSPLNGVAGGNEQFF

J gene: TRBJ1-1
D gene: -
clone size: once
V gene: TRBV6-5
CDR3 DNA: TGTGCCAGCAGTTTACTACAATCCAACACTGAAGCTTTCTTT
CDR3 protein: CASSLLQSNTEAFF

J gene: TRBJ2-7
D gene: TRBD1
clone size: -
V gene: TRBV10-3
CDR3 DNA: TGTGCCACCGGGACAGCCGTCGTGAACGAGCAGTACTTC
CDR3 protein: CATGTAVVNEQYF

J gene: TRBJ2-3
D gene: -
clone size: -
V gene: TRBV7-8
CDR3 DNA: TGTGCCAGCAGCTTAGGAGCCATCAACACAGATACGCAGTATTTT
CDR3 protein: CASSLGAINTDTQYF

J gene: TRBJ2-3
D gene: TRBD1
clone size: -
V gene: TRBV5-1
CDR3 DNA: TGCGCCAGCAGCGGAGGACAGGGACTCACAGATACGCAGTATTTT
CDR3 protein: CASSGGQGLTDTQYF

J gene: TRBJ2-2
D gene: -
clone size: -
V gene: TRBV10-3
CDR3 DNA: TGTGCCATCGCGGGGACGGCTGCCGGGGAGCTGTTTTTT
CDR3 protein: CAIAGTAAGELFF

J gene: TRBJ2-1
D gene: TRBD2
clone size: -
V gene: TRBV5-1
CDR3 DNA: TGCGCCAGCAGCTTACAAACTAGCGGGAGTGGGAGTGAGCAGTTCTTC
CDR3 protein: CASSLQTSGSGSEQFF

J gene: TRBJ2-5
D gene: TRBD1
clone size: -
V gene: TRBV2
CDR3 DNA: TGTGCCAGCAGTGAAGCGCTTAGGGGGCGGACCCAGTACTTC
CDR3 protein: CASSEALRGRTQYF

J gene: TRBJ2-7
D gene: TRBD2
clone size: -
V gene: TRBV6-1
CDR3 DNA: TGTGCCAGCAGTTCTAGCGGTAACCTCCCCTACGAGCAGTACTTC
CDR3 protein: CASSSSGNLPYEQYF

J gene: TRBJ2-1
D gene: TRBD2
clone size: -
V gene: TRBV27
CDR3 DNA: TGTGCCAGCAACGACCCAGCGGGAGGGTTAACCCACAATGAGCAGTTCTTC
CDR3 protein: CASNDPAGGLTHNEQFF

J gene: TRBJ2-3
D gene: -
clone size: -
V gene: TRBV7-3
CDR3 DNA: TGTGCCAGCAGCTTAAAACTAGTTGATACGCAGTATTTT
CDR3 protein: CASSLKLVDTQYF

J gene: TRBJ1-3
D gene: TRBD1
clone size: -
V gene: TRBV6-5
CDR3 DNA: TGTGCCAGCAGTCTGACAGGGTCTGGAAACACCATATATTTT
CDR3 protein: CASSLTGSGNTIYF

J gene: TRBJ1-2
D gene: -
clone size: -
V gene: TRBV7-3
CDR3 DNA: TGTGCCAGCAGCCCAAGATGGGGGGCTAACTATGGCTACACCTTC
CDR3 protein: CASSPRWGANYGYTF

J gene: TRBJ2-1
D gene: TRBD2
clone size: -
V gene: TRBV7-9
CDR3 DNA: TGTGCCAGCAGCTTAGGGACTAGCGGGAAAAGGGTTTACAATGAGCAGTTCTTC
CDR3 protein: CASSLGTSGKRVYNEQFF

J gene: TRBJ2-7
D gene: -
clone size: -
V gene: TRBV6-1
CDR3 DNA: TGTGCCAGCAGCGACGGGGGCTACGAGCAGTACTTC
CDR3 protein: CASSDGGYEQYF

J gene: TRBJ1-1
D gene: TRBD1
clone size: -
V gene: TRBV27
CDR3 DNA: TGTGCCAGCAGTCCCGGACAGGGGAACACTGAAGCTTTCTTT
CDR3 protein: CASSPGQGNTEAFF

J gene: TRBJ2-1
D gene: TRBD2
clone size: -
V gene: TRBV5-4
CDR3 DNA: TGTGCCAGCAGATTAGCGGGAGGAGGCAATGAGCAGTTCTTC
CDR3 protein: CASRLAGGGNEQFF

J gene: TRBJ1-1
D gene: -
clone size: -
V gene: TRBV6-1
CDR3 DNA: TGTGCCAGCAGTGAAGCAGACAGAGAAGCTTTCTTT
CDR3 protein: CASSEADREAFF

J gene: TRBJ2-1
D gene: TRBD2
clone size: -
V gene: TRBV5-4
CDR3 DNA: TGTGCCAGCAGCCATCTAGCGGGAGTGACCTACAATGAGCAGTTCTTC
CDR3 protein: CASSHLAGVTYNEQFF

J gene: TRBJ2-1
D gene: TRBD1
clone size: -
V gene: TRBV2
CDR3 DNA: TGTGCCAGCGGGACAGGGGCCTACAATGAGCAGTTCTTC
CDR3 protein: CASGTGAYNEQFF